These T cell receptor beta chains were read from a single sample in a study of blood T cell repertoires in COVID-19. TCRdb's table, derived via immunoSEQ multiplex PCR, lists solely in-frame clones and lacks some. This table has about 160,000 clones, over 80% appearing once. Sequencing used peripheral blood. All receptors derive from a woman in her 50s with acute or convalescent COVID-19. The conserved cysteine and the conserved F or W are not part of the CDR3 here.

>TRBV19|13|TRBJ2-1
ASSIGLASYNEQF
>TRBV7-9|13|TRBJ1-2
ASSSNHRGNYGYT
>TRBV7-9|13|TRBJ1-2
ASSSGTGPLWGYT
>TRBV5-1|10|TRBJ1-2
ASSLGVEGYT
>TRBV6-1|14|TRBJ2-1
ASSEATGVTYNEQF
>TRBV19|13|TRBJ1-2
ASSSFTGGSYGYT
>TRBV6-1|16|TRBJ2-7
ASSESLSGGGLSYEQY
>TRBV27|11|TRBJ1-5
ASQGQSNQPQH
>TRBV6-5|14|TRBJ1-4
ASSSGLRGTNEKLF
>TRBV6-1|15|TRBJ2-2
ASSEGETGPYTGELF
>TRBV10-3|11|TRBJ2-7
AINDGTRYEQY
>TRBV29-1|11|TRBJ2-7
SVARNRGWEQY
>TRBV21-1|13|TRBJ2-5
ASSKGQGWQETQY
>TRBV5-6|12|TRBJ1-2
ASSLRWGDYGYT
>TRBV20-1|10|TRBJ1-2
SASTGPYGYT
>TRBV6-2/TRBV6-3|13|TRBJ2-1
ASSNGGRGYNEQF
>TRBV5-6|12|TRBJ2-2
ASSLIILTGELF
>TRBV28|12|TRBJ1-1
ASILGQGDTEAF
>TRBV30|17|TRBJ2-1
AWTWGGLAGKSSYNEQF
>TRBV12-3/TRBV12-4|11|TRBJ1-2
ASSTGGNYGYT
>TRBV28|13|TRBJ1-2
ASSPPGTYNYGYT
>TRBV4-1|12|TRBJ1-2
ASSHALGGRGYT
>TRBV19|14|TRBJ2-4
ASSLTLQGAENIQY
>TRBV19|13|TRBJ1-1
ASRTGQLILTEAF
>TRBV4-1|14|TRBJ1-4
ASSQWGSGNGEKLF
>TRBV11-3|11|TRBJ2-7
ASSPTGSYEQY
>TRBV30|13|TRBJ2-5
AWSPGLAVQETQY
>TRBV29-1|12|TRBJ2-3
SVESSGHTDTQY
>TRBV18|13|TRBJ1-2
ASSPEGGESYGYT
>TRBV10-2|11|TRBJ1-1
ASSEDRGTEAF
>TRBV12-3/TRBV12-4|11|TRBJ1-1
ASNRATDPEAF
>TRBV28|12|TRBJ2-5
ASRQGNHQETQY